This T cell receptor (beta chain) was sequenced in a study of response to subunit inactivated influenza vaccine. General study findings and limits: That few new T cells are recruited by each seasonal influenza vaccination was the authors' suggestion.

The germline V gene encodes CDR1 SGHTA and CDR2 FQGNSA. This CDR3 contains 16 residues. J lost 2 bases, V lost 6 bases, and 11 bases had no gene match. To note about this clonotype: Its target is not known.

TCRdb processed the RT-PCR reads anew with MiXCR; each CDR3 protein has one entry. In the table there are fewer than 750,000 distinct CDR3 sequences, roughly 15% of which are singletons. The genes are TRBV7-2 and TRBJ2-7; 9 nucleotides match TRBD1. The TCR comes from a man aged 45-60 years who received an inactivated influenza vaccine. Source: PBMCs from blood, taken roughly 13 days after vaccination. The CDR3 bases are TGTGCCAGCAGTCCCCTGCCGGGACAGGGTCCCTACGAGCAGTACTTC. Protein: CASSPLPGQGPYEQYF.